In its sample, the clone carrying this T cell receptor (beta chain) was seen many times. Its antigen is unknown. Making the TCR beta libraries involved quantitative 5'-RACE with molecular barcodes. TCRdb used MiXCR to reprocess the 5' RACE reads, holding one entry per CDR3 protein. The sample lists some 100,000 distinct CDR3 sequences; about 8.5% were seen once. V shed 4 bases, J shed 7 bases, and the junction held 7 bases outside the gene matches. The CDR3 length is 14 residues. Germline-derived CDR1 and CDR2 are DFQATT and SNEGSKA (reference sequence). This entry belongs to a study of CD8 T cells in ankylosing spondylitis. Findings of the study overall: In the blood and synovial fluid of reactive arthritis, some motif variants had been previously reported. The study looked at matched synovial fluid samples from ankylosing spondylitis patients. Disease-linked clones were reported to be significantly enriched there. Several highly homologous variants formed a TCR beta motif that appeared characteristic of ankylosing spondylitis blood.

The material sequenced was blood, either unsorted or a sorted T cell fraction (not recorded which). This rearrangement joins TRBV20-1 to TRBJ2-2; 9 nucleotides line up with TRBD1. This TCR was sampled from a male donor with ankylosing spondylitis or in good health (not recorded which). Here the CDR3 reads CSAIQGAYGGELFF. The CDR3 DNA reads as TGCAGTGCTATACAGGGGGCGTATGGCGGGGAGCTGTTTTTT.